Described below is a single TCR beta chain sequence and its context. The CDR3 is 15 residues long. Germline values: CDR1 LNHDA, CDR2 SQIVND (reference sequence). Trimming pared 3 bases from V and 0 bases from J, leaving 10 bases between. This sample is drawn from a study of PD-1 blockade in classical Hodgkin lymphoma. The protocol was immunoSEQ multiplex PCR, while the TCRdb copy is restricted to in-frame clones and leaves out a portion. The repertoire consists of tens of thousands of clones, with about 91% occurring once and the leading ten covering roughly 10%. Each and every patient relapsed after autologous stem cell transplantation, and patients got differing brentuximab vedotin exposure.

This receptor was taken from a human donor with classical Hodgkin lymphoma. The J gene is TRBJ2-3, the V gene TRBV19; tentative D call: TRBD2 (5 bases). Sample: peripheral blood mononuclear cells (PBMCs), taken before the second cycle of nivolumab. CDR3 protein: CASSIGLRSTDTQYF. The CDR3 DNA is TGTGCCAGTAGTATCGGACTGCGTAGCACAGATACGCAGTATTTT.